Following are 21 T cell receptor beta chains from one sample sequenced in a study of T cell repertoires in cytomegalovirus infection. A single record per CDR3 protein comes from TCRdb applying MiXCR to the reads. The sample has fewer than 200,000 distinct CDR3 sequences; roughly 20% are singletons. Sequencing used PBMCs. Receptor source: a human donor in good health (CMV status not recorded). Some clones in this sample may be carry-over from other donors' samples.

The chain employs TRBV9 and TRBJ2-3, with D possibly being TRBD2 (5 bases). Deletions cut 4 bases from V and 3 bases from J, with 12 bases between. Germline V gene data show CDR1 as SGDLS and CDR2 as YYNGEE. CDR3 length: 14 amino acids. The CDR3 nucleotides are TGTGCCAGCAGCCCCCGGACGGGGACAGATACGCAGTATTTT. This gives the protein CASSPRTGTDTQYF.

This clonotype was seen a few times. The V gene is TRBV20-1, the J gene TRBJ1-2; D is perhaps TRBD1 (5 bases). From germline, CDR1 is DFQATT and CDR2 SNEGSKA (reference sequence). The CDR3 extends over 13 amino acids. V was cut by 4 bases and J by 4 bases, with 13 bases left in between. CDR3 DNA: TGCAGTGCTAAAGATCCGGGACCCTATGGCTACACCTTC. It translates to CSAKDPGPYGYTF.

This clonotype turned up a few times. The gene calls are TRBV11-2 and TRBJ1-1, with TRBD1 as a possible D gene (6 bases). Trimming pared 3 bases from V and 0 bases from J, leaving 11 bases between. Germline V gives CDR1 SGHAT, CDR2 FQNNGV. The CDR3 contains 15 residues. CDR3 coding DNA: TGTGCCAGCAGCTTCCACGGACAGTTGAACACTGAAGCTTTCTTT. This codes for CASSFHGQLNTEAFF.

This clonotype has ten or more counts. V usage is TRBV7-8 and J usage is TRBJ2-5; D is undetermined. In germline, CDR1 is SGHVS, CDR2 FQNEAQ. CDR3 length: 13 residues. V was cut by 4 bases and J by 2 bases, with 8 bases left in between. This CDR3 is CASSYTRQETQYF. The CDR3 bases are TGTGCCAGCAGCTATACACGACAAGAGACCCAGTACTTC.

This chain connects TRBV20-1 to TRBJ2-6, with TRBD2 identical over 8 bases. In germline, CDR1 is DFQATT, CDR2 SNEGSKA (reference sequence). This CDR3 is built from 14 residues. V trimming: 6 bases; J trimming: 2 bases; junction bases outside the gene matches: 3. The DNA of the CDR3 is TGCAGTGCGGGCGGGGGGCCTGGGGCCAACGTCCTGACTTTC. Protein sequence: CSAGGGPGANVLTF.

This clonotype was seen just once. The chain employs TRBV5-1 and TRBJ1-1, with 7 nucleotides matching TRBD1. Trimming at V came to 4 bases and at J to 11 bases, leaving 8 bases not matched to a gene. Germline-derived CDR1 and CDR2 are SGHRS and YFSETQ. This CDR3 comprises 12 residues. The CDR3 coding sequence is TGCGCCAGCAGCGGGGACAGTGGGAGTGCTTTCTTT. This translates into CASSGDSGSAFF.

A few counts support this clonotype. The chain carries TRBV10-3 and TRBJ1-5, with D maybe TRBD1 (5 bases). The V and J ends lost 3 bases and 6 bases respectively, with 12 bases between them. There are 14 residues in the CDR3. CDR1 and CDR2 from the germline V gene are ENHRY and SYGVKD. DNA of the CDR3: TGTGCCATCAGTGAAGGGACGGGGACTCAGCCCCAGCATTTT. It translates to CAISEGTGTQPQHF.

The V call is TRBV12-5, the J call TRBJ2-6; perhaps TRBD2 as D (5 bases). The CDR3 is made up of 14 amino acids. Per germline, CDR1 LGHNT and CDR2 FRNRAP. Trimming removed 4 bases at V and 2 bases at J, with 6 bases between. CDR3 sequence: CASGSGAGANVLTF. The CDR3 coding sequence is TGTGCTAGTGGTTCCGGGGCTGGGGCCAACGTCCTGACTTTC.

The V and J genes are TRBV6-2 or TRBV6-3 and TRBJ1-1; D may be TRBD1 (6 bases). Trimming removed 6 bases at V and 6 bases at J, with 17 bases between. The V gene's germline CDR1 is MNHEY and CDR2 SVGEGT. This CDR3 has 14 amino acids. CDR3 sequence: CASSVKGGAAEAFF. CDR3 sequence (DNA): TGTGCCAGCAGCGTGAAAGGGGGGGCCGCTGAAGCTTTCTTT.

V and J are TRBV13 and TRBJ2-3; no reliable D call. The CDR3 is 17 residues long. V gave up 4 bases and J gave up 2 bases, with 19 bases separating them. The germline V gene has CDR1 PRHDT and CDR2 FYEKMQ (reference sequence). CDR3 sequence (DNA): TGTGCCAGCAGCTCCTCCCCGAAGGCAATAACCACAGATACGCAGTATTTT. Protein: CASSSSPKAITTDTQYF.

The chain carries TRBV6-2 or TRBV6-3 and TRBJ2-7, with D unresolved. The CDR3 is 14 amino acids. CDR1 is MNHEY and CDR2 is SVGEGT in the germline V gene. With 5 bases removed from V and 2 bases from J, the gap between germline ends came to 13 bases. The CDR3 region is CASSTASWTYEQYF. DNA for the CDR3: TGTGCCAGCAGTACGGCCTCGTGGACCTACGAGCAGTACTTC.

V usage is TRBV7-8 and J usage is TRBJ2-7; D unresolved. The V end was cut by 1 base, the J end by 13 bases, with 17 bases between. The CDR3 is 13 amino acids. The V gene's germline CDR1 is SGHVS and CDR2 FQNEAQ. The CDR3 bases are TGTGCCAGCAGCTTAGGGGCGAATCTGGATTTTTACTTC. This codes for CASSLGANLDFYF. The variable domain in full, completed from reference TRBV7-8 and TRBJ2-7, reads GAGVSQSPRYKVAKRGQDVALRCDPISGHVSLFWYQQALGQGPEFLTYFQNEAQLDKSGLPSDRFFAERPEGSVSTLKIQRTQQEDSAVYLCASSLGANLDFYFGPGTRLTVT.

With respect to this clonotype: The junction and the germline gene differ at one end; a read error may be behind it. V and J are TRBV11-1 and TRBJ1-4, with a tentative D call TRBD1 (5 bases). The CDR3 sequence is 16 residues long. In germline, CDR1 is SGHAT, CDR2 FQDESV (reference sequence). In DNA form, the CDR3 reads TGTGCCAGCAGCCTGGAGGGGCGACGCACTAATGAAAACCTGTTTTTT. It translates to CASSLEGRRTNENLFF.

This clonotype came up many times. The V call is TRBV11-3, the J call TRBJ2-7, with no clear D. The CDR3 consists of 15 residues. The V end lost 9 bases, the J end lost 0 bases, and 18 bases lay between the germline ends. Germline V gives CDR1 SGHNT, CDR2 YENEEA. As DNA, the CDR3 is TGTGCCAGTGAGAAAAGGCAAAGCACCTCCTACGAGCAGTACTTC. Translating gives CASEKRQSTSYEQYF.

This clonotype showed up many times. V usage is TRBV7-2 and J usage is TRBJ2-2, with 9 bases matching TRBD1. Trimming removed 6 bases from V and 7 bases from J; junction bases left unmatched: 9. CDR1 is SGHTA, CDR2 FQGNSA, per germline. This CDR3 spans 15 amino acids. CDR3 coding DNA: TGTGCCAGCAGACCTACAGGGGGCAGGAACGGGGAGCTGTTTTTT. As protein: CASRPTGGRNGELFF.

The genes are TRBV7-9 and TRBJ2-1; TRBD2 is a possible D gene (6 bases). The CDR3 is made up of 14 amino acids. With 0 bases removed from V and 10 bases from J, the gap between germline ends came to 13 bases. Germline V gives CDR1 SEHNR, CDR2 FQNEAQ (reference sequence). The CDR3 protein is CASSLASSGREQFF. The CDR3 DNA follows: TGTGCCAGCAGCTTAGCGAGTAGCGGACGCGAGCAGTTCTTC.

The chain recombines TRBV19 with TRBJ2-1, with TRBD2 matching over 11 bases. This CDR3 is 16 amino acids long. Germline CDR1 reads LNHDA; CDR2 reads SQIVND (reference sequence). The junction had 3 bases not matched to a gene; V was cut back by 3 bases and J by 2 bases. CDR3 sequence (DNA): TGTGCCAGTAGTATCCAACTAGCGGGAGCCTACAATGAGCAGTTCTTC. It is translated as CASSIQLAGAYNEQFF.

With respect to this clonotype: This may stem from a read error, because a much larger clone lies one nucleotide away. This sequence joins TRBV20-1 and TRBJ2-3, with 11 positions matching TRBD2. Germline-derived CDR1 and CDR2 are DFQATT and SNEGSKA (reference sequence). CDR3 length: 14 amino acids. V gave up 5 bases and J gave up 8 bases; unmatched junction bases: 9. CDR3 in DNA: TGCAGTGCTTACGGACTAGCGGGTAAAGCTACGCAGTATTTT. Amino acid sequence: CSAYGLAGKATQYF.

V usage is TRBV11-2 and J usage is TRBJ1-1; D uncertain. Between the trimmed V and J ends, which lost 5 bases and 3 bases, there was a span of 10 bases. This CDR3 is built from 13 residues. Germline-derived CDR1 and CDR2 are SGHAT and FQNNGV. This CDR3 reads CASSTDLDTEAFF. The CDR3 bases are TGTGCCAGCAGCACCGATTTAGACACTGAAGCTTTCTTT.

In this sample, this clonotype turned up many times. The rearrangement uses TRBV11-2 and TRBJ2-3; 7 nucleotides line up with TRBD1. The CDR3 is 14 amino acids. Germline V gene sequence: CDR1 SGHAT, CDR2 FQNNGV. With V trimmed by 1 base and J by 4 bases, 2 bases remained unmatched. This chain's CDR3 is CASSLVQGADTQYF. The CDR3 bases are TGTGCCAGCAGCTTAGTCCAGGGGGCAGATACGCAGTATTTT.

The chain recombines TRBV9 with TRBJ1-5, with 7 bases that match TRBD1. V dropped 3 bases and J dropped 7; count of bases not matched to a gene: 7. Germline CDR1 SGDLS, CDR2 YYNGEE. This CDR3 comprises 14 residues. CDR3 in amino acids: CASSATGEGQPQHF. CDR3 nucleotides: TGTGCCAGCAGCGCTACAGGGGAAGGACAGCCCCAGCATTTT.